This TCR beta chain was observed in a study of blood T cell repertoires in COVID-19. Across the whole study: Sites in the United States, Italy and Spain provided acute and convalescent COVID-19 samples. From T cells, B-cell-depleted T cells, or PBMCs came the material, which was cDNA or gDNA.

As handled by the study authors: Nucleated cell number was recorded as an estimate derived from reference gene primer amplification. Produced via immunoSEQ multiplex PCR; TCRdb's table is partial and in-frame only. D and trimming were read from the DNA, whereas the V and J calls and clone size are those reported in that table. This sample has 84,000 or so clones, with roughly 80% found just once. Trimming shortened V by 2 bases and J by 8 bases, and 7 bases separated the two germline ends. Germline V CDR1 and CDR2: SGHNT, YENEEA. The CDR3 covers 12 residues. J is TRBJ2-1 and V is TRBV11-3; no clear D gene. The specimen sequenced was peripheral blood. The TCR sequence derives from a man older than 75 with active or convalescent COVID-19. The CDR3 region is CASSLLSHEQFF. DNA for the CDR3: TGTGCCAGCAGCTTACTATCCCATGAGCAGTTCTTC.